These T cell receptor beta chains were read from a single sample in a study of T cells expressing NK-cell markers. TCRdb re-called the 5' RACE reads, yielding one record per CDR3 amino acid sequence without DNA. In all, the sample yields 350,000 to 500,000 distinct CDR3 sequences. The specimen was blood T cells: a sorted CD56 or NKG2C T cell subset, CD4+ or CD8+ T cells, or bulk PBMC T cells (not recorded which). These TCRs come from a woman aged 18 to 75 in good health. CDR3s include the opening cysteine and the closing phenylalanine or tryptophan. The order of the fields is J gene, V gene, CDR3 protein.

j_call: TRBJ2-2
v_call: TRBV5-1
cdr3_aa: CASSLTSGPTGELFF

j_call: TRBJ1-4
v_call: TRBV2
cdr3_aa: CASTMSEIYPTNEKLFF

j_call: TRBJ2-5
v_call: TRBV7-7
cdr3_aa: CASSLELEGETQYF

j_call: TRBJ2-2
v_call: TRBV6-1
cdr3_aa: CASRPEDTGELFF

j_call: TRBJ2-4
v_call: TRBV18
cdr3_aa: CASSPPGQGDIQYF

j_call: TRBJ1-1
v_call: TRBV6-5
cdr3_aa: CASSYSVVSRTEAFF

j_call: TRBJ2-1
v_call: TRBV3-1
cdr3_aa: CASSQGLTGGRVNEQFF

j_call: TRBJ2-5
v_call: TRBV9
cdr3_aa: CASSVEAGTSGEETQYF

j_call: TRBJ1-2
v_call: TRBV5-5
cdr3_aa: CASSLSAGGLDGYTF

j_call: TRBJ2-3
v_call: TRBV6-4
cdr3_aa: CASSPTGFTDTQYF

j_call: TRBJ1-1
v_call: TRBV19
cdr3_aa: CASSTEGGGNTEAFF

j_call: TRBJ2-5
v_call: TRBV3-1
cdr3_aa: CASSQPSGGTETQYF

j_call: TRBJ2-7
v_call: TRBV20-1
cdr3_aa: CSARRAGSSYEQYF

j_call: TRBJ1-3
v_call: TRBV2
cdr3_aa: CASSNTLSSGNTIYF

j_call: TRBJ1-1
v_call: TRBV19
cdr3_aa: CAGSIGAGITEAFF

j_call: TRBJ2-2
v_call: TRBV18
cdr3_aa: CASSPVTDPRTGELFF

j_call: TRBJ1-4
v_call: TRBV7-2
cdr3_aa: CASSFRPLSTNEKLFF

j_call: TRBJ2-3
v_call: TRBV5-1
cdr3_aa: CASSLNRRVSPRSSTDTQYF

j_call: TRBJ1-2
v_call: TRBV20-1
cdr3_aa: CSARDVRGASLPSFWGYTF

j_call: TRBJ2-3
v_call: TRBV5-1
cdr3_aa: CASSLVEGAFTDTQYF

j_call: TRBJ1-2
v_call: TRBV7-9
cdr3_aa: CASSLDNAGGYTF

j_call: TRBJ1-1
v_call: TRBV4-1
cdr3_aa: CASSQPSGNTEAFF

j_call: TRBJ1-1
v_call: TRBV27
cdr3_aa: CASTTAPGGGNTEAFF

j_call: TRBJ2-5
v_call: TRBV4-3
cdr3_aa: CASSPGGVGGTQYF

j_call: TRBJ2-2
v_call: TRBV20-1
cdr3_aa: CSATREGFPGELFF

j_call: TRBJ2-1
v_call: TRBV4-2
cdr3_aa: CASSLVRGGIGNEQFF

j_call: TRBJ2-7
v_call: TRBV20-1
cdr3_aa: CSAGPRRGEQYF

j_call: TRBJ2-1
v_call: TRBV20-1
cdr3_aa: CSAAVVNANEQFF

j_call: TRBJ1-1
v_call: TRBV4-1
cdr3_aa: CASSQPGTGNTEAFF

j_call: TRBJ2-1
v_call: TRBV7-2
cdr3_aa: CASSFSGGAVWEQFF

j_call: TRBJ2-1
v_call: TRBV7-2
cdr3_aa: CASSPNGGGSYNEQFF

j_call: TRBJ2-7
v_call: TRBV7-2
cdr3_aa: CASSSTYPYEQYF

j_call: TRBJ1-5
v_call: TRBV20-1
cdr3_aa: CSARGVQRGNQPQHF

j_call: TRBJ1-1
v_call: TRBV12-3/TRBV12-4
cdr3_aa: CASSLSPDGLNTEAFF

j_call: TRBJ2-3
v_call: TRBV25-1
cdr3_aa: CASSEGQATNTQYF

j_call: TRBJ2-7
v_call: TRBV28
cdr3_aa: CASSDRGRRYEQYF

j_call: TRBJ2-3
v_call: TRBV20-1
cdr3_aa: CSALSGGSSTDTQYF

j_call: TRBJ1-3
v_call: TRBV4-3
cdr3_aa: CASSPQTGANTIYF

j_call: TRBJ2-6
v_call: TRBV20-1
cdr3_aa: CSAIAGANVLTF

j_call: TRBJ2-7
v_call: TRBV20-1
cdr3_aa: CSARDSGRAFGDEQYF

j_call: TRBJ2-3
v_call: TRBV19
cdr3_aa: CASSIADTDTQYF

j_call: TRBJ2-7
v_call: TRBV6-5
cdr3_aa: CASSSTGTARLYEQYF

j_call: TRBJ1-4
v_call: TRBV6-1
cdr3_aa: CASSDHGAGREKLFF

j_call: TRBJ1-5
v_call: TRBV12-3/TRBV12-4
cdr3_aa: CASSGRFSNQPQHF

j_call: TRBJ2-2
v_call: TRBV11-1
cdr3_aa: CASSLMTSGRAGAGELFF

j_call: TRBJ2-1
v_call: TRBV27
cdr3_aa: CASSLRGSGRSSYNEQFF

j_call: TRBJ2-7
v_call: TRBV6-2/TRBV6-3
cdr3_aa: CASSRTPQDGEQYF

j_call: TRBJ2-5
v_call: TRBV7-9
cdr3_aa: CASSSYVAEETQYF

j_call: TRBJ1-6
v_call: TRBV28
cdr3_aa: CASTNRRTGSSYNSPLHF

j_call: TRBJ1-5
v_call: TRBV6-2/TRBV6-3
cdr3_aa: CASSDRGQALKPQHF

j_call: TRBJ2-7
v_call: TRBV20-1
cdr3_aa: CSAPGLAGGSYEQYF

j_call: TRBJ2-1
v_call: TRBV10-3
cdr3_aa: CAIDRGGGPYNEQFF

j_call: TRBJ2-1
v_call: TRBV3-1
cdr3_aa: CASSTRRLSSYDEQFF

j_call: TRBJ1-2
v_call: TRBV28
cdr3_aa: CASTGEVYGYTF

j_call: TRBJ1-3
v_call: TRBV5-4
cdr3_aa: CATAVGAGNTIYF